Below, 2 T cell receptor beta chains from the same sample are listed, as sequenced in a study of blood T cells in healthy people across ages. Primed by a sample-barcoded 5' primer and a J-beta primer mix, a second PCR proceeded for roughly 6 to 12 cycles. TCRdb itself ran the 5' RACE reads through MiXCR, one entry per CDR3 protein. This table holds 1.5 million to 2 million distinct CDR3 sequences, approximately 39% found once. Material: blood. All receptors come from a human donor in good health.

This clonotype turned up a few times. The V and J genes are TRBV4-2 and TRBJ1-1; D is uncertain. The CDR3 spans 14 residues. V was pared by 4 bases and J by 0 bases, with 9 bases between. Germline assignment: CDR1 LGHNA and CDR2 YNFKEQ. CDR3 amino acids: CASSRTLLNTEAFF. The CDR3 DNA reads TGTGCCAGCAGCCGGACCCTACTGAACACTGAAGCTTTCTTT.

This clonotype was seen only a few times. The chain combines TRBV5-1 with TRBJ2-5, with D perhaps assigned TRBD1 or TRBD2 (5 bases each). Germline CDR1 reads SGHRS; CDR2 reads YFSETQ. The length of the CDR3 is 14 residues. V was shortened by 0 bases and J by 9 bases, with 15 bases between the two germline ends. CDR3 DNA: TGCGCCAGCAGCTTGGAGCAGGGACCCAGGGCCCAGTACTTC. It specifies CASSLEQGPRAQYF.